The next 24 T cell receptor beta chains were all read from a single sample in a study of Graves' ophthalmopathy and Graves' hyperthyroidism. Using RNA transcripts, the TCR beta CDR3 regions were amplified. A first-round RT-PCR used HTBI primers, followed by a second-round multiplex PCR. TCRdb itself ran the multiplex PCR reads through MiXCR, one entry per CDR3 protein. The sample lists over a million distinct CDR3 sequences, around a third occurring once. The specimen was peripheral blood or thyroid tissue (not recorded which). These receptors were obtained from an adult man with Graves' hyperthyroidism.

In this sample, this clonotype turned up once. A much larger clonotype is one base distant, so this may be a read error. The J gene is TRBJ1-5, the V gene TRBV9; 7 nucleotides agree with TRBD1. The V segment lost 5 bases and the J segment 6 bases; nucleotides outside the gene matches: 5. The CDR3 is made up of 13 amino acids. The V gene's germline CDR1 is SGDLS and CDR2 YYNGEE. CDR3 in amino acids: CASSYAGGQPQHF. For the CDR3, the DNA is TGTGCCAGCAGTTACGCAGGGGGTCAGCCCCAGCATTTT.

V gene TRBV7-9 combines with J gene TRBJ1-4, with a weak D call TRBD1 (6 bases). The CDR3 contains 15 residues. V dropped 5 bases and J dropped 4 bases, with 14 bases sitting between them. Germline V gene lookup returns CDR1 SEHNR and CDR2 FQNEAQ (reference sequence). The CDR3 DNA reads TGTGCCAGCAGCCTTGGACAGAGCCTTAATGAAAAACTGTTTTTT. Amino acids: CASSLGQSLNEKLFF.

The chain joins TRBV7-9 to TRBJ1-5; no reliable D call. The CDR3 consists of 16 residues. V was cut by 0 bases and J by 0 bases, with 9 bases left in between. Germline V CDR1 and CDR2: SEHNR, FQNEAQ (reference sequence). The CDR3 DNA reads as TGTGCCAGCAGCTTAGCACAGACTAATAGCAATCAGCCCCAGCATTTT. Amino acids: CASSLAQTNSNQPQHF. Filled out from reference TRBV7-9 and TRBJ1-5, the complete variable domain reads DTGVSQNPRHKITKRGQNVTFRCDPISEHNRLYWYRQTLGQGPEFLTYFQNEAQLEKSRLLSDRFSAERPKGSFSTLEIQRTEQGDSAMYLCASSLAQTNSNQPQHFGDGTRLSIL.

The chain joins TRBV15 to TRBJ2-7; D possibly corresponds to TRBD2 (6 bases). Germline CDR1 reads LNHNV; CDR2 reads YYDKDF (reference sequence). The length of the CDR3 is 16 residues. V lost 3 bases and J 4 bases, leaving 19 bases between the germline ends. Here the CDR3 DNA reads TGTGCCACCAGCAGCCAAGATCAAGCGGGCCCGTACGAGCAGTACTTC. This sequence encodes CATSSQDQAGPYEQYF.

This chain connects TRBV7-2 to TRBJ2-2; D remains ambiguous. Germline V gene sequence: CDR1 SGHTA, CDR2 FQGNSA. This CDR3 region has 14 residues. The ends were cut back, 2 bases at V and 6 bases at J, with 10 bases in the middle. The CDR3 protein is CASSLIKISGELFF. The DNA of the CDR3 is TGTGCCAGCAGCTTAATCAAGATCTCCGGGGAGCTGTTTTTT.

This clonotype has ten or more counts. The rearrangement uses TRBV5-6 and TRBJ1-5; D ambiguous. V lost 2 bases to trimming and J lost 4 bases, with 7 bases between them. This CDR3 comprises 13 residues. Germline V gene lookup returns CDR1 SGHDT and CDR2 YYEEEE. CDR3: CASSFGQNQPQHF. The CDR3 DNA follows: TGTGCCAGCAGCTTTGGGCAGAATCAGCCCCAGCATTTT.

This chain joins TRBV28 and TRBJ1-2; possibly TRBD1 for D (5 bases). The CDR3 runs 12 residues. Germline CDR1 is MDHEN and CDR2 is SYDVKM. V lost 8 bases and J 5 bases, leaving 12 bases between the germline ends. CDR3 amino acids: CASEGTGYGYTF. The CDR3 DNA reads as TGTGCCAGCGAGGGGACCGGATATGGCTACACCTTC.

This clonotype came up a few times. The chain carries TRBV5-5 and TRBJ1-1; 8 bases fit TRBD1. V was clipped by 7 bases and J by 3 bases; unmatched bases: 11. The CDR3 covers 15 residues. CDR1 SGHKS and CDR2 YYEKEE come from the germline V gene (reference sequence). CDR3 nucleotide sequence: TGTGCCAGCGAGCTGACAGGGGCGGGGCACACTGAAGCTTTCTTT. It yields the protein CASELTGAGHTEAFF.

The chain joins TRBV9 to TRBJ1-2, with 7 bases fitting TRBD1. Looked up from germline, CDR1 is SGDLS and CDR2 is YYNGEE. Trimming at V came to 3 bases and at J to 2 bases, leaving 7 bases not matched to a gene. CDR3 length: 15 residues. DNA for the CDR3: TGTGCCAGCAGCGCCTTCGGGACAGCAAACTATGGCTACACCTTC. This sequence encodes CASSAFGTANYGYTF.

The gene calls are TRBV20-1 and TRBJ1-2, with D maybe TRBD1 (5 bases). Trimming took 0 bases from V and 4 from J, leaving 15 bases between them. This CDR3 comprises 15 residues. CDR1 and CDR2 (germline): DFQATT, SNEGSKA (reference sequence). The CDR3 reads CSAREGGGKSYGYTF. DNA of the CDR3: TGCAGTGCTAGAGAGGGCGGGGGTAAATCCTATGGCTACACCTTC.

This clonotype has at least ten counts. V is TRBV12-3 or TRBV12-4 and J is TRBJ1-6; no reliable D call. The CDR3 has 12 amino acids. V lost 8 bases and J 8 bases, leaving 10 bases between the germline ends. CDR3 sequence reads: CASGGRDSPLHF. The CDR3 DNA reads TGTGCCAGCGGTGGGCGCGATTCACCCCTCCACTTT.

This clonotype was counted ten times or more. The CDR3 protein is CASSVAVAGELFF. CDR3 coding DNA: TGTGCCAGCAGCGTAGCCGTAGCGGGGGAGCTGTTTTTT. The chain couples TRBV9 to TRBJ2-2; a possible D gene is TRBD2 (5 bases). Germline V gene sequence: CDR1 SGDLS, CDR2 YYNGEE. V was shortened by 0 bases and J by 8 bases, with 8 bases between the two germline ends. There are 13 residues in the CDR3.

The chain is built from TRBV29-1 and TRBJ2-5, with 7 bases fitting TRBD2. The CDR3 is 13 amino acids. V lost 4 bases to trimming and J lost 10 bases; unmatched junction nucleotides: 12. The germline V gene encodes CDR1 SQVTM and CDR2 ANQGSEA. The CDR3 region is CSVVGGLGSGQYF. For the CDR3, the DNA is TGCAGCGTTGTGGGAGGGCTCGGATCGGGCCAGTACTTC.

CDR3 nucleotide sequence: TGTGCCAGCAGCACTAGCGGGGGGGCTCGGGAGCAGTTCTTC. Translated, it gives CASSTSGGAREQFF. The V and J genes are TRBV7-9 and TRBJ2-7; the match to TRBD2 covers 13 bases. The DNA end lines up better with TRBJ2-1; the J call may be wrong. The germline CDR1 and CDR2 sequences are SEHNR and FQNEAQ (reference sequence). The CDR3 consists of 14 residues.

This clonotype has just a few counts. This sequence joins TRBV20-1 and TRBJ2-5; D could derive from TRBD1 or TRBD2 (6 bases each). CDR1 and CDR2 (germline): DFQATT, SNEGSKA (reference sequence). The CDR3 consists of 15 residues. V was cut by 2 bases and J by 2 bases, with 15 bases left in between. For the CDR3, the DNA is TGCAGTGCTAGACCCCCCCTAGGGGGGCAAGAGACCCAGTACTTC. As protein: CSARPPLGGQETQYF.

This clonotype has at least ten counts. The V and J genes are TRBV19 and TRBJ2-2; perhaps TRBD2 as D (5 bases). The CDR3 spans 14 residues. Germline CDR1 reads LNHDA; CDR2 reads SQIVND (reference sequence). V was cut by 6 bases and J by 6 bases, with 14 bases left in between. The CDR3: CASRPYGEPGELFF. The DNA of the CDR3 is TGTGCCAGTAGACCTTACGGGGAACCCGGGGAGCTGTTTTTT. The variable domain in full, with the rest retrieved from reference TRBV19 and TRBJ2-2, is DGGITQSPKYLFRKEGQNVTLSCEQNLNHDAMYWYRQDPGQGLRLIYYSQIVNDFQKGDIAEGYSVSREKKESFPLTVTSAQKNPTAFYLCASRPYGEPGELFFGEGSRLTVL.

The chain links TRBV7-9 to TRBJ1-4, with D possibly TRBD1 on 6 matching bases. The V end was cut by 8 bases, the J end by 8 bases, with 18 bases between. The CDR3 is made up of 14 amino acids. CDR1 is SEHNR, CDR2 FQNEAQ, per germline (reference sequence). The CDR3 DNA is TGTGCCAGCGAAGCGACCAATCAGGGGGAAAAACTGTTTTTT. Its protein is CASEATNQGEKLFF.

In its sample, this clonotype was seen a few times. CDR3 sequence: CASSSPRERGETQYF. The CDR3, as DNA: TGCGCCAGCAGCTCTCCAAGGGAGCGGGGAGAGACCCAGTACTTC. The genes are TRBV4-1 and TRBJ2-5; 7 nucleotides agree with TRBD2. V gave up 5 bases and J gave up 4 bases; unmatched junction bases: 10. CDR3 length: 15 amino acids. Germline V gene lookup returns CDR1 MGHRA and CDR2 YSYEKL.

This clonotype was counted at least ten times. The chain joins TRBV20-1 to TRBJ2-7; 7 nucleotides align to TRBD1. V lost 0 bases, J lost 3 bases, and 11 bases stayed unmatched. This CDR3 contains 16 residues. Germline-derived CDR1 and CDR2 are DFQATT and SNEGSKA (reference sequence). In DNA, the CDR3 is TGCAGTGCTAGAGAGCAGGGGGTATCCGAGAGCTACGAGCAGTACTTC. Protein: CSAREQGVSESYEQYF.

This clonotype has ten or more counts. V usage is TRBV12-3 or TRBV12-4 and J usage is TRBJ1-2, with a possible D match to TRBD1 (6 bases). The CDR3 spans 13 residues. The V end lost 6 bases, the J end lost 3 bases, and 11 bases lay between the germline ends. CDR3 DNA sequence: TGTGCCAGCAGCCGACAGGTAGACTATGGCTACACCTTC. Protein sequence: CASSRQVDYGYTF.

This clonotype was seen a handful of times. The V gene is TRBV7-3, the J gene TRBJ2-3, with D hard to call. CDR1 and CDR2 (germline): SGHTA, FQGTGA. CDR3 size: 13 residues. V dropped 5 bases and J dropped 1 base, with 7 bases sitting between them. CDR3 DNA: TGTGCCAGCAGCCTCGACCGCACAGATACGCAGTATTTT. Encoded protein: CASSLDRTDTQYF.

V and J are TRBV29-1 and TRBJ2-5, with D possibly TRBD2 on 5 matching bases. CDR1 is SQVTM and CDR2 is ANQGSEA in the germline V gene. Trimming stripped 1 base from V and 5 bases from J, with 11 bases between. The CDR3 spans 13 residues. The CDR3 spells CSVEAEAEETQYF. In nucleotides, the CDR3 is TGCAGCGTTGAAGCGGAGGCCGAGGAGACCCAGTACTTC.

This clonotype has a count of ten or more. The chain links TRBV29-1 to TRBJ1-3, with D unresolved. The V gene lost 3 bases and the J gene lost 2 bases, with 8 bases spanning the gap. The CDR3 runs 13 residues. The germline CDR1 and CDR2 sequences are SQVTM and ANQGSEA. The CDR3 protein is CSVDWGAGNTIYF. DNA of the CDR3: TGCAGCGTTGACTGGGGAGCTGGAAACACCATATATTTT.

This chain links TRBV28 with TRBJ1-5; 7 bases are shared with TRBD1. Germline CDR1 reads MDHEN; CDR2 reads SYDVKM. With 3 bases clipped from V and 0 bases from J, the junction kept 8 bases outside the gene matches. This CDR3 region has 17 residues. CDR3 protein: CASSLFEGANSNQPQHF. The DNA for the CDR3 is TGTGCCAGCAGTTTGTTCGAGGGGGCGAATAGCAATCAGCCCCAGCATTTT.